Shown below are 25 T cell receptor beta chains from a single sample sequenced in a study of blood T cell repertoires in COVID-19. The table came from immunoSEQ multiplex PCR; TCRdb's copy has only in-frame clones and leaves some out. This table has 450,000 to 500,000 clones, more than 85% appearing once. Specimen: PBMCs or T cells enriched from blood (not recorded which). The receptor source for this set is a woman between 55 and 75 years old who had recovered from COVID-19.

V gene TRBV4-1 combines with J gene TRBJ1-1; 8 bases match TRBD1. Germline CDR1 is MGHRA and CDR2 is YSYEKL. V was pared by 4 bases and J by 1 base, with 8 bases of the junction left unmatched. The CDR3 is made up of 16 amino acids. The CDR3 sequence: CASSRSRGTGNTEAFF. The CDR3, as DNA: TGCGCCAGCAGCCGTAGCAGGGGGACAGGGAACACTGAAGCTTTCTTT.

The V call is TRBV11-2, the J call TRBJ2-1; 7 bases agree with TRBD2. CDR3 length equals 17 residues. The germline CDR1 and CDR2 sequences are SGHAT and FQNNGV. The V gene end was trimmed by 2 bases and the J gene end by 7 bases; junction bases not matched to a gene: 14. CDR3: CASSLKSGEPPWNEQFF. For the CDR3, the DNA is TGTGCCAGCAGCTTAAAGAGCGGGGAGCCCCCTTGGAATGAGCAGTTCTTC.

The rearrangement uses TRBV2 and TRBJ1-2; the D gene is possibly TRBD1 (6 bases). CDR3 size: 14 residues. Germline V CDR1 and CDR2: SNHLY, FYNNEI. V gave up 7 bases and J gave up 8 bases, with 20 bases separating them. The CDR3 here is CASTWEKGVEGYTF. In DNA form, the CDR3 reads TGTGCCAGCACTTGGGAGAAGGGGGTGGAAGGCTACACCTTC.

The chain uses TRBV2 and TRBJ1-2; 9 bases fit TRBD1. Germline V gene sequence: CDR1 SNHLY, CDR2 FYNNEI. The CDR3 covers 14 residues. The J segment lost 2 bases and the V segment lost 6 bases, leaving 4 bases of the junction unmatched. The CDR3 sequence is CASSQTGGNYGYTF. The CDR3 nucleotides are TGTGCCAGCAGCCAGACAGGGGGAAACTATGGCTACACCTTC.

The chain uses TRBV2 and TRBJ1-2; D remains ambiguous. This CDR3 has 13 amino acids. CDR1 and CDR2 (germline): SNHLY, FYNNEI. V was pared by 5 bases and J by 0 bases, with 7 bases between. Here the CDR3 DNA reads TGTGCCAGCAGTCCCAGGTCTAACTATGGCTACACCTTC. Protein product: CASSPRSNYGYTF.

This clone was seen a handful of times. V is TRBV9 and J is TRBJ2-1; a weak D match, TRBD1 (7 bases). The germline gives CDR1 SGDLS, CDR2 YYNGEE. There are 16 residues in the CDR3. Between the trimmed V and J ends, which lost 3 bases and 7 bases, there was a span of 20 bases. CDR3 nucleotide sequence: TGTGCCAGCAGCGGGGGAGGACGAGGGGGCCTGAATGAGCAGTTCTTC. This codes for CASSGGGRGGLNEQFF. The variable domain in full, completed from reference TRBV9 and TRBJ2-1, reads DSGVTQTPKHLITATGQRVTLRCSPRSGDLSVYWYQQSLDQGLQFLIQYYNGEERAKGNILERFSAQQFPDLHSELNLSSLELGDSALYFCASSGGGRGGLNEQFFGPGTRLTVL.

DNA for the CDR3: TGTGCCAGCAGCCAATTGAGTTTGAGCGGGGTCTGGAATGAGCAGTTCTTC. This codes for CASSQLSLSGVWNEQFF. The chain links TRBV14 to TRBJ2-1, with 7 bases that match TRBD2. This CDR3 spans 17 amino acids. The germline V gene encodes CDR1 SGHDN and CDR2 FVKESK. With 2 bases clipped from V and 7 bases from J, the junction kept 14 bases outside the gene matches.

The chain couples TRBV5-5 to TRBJ1-4, with 9 bases matching TRBD1. Germline assignment: CDR1 SGHKS and CDR2 YYEKEE (reference sequence). The CDR3 has 14 residues. The V and J ends lost 4 bases and 7 bases, in that order; junction bases with no gene match: 5. In DNA, the CDR3 is TGTGCCAGCAGCGCCGGGACAGGGAGTGAAAAACTGTTTTTT. Protein product: CASSAGTGSEKLFF.

The genes are TRBV11-2 and TRBJ1-1; D might be TRBD1 (5 bases). The V end lost 1 base, the J end lost 0 bases, and 21 bases lay between the germline ends. The V gene's germline CDR1 is SGHAT and CDR2 FQNNGV. This CDR3 has 19 amino acids. CDR3 DNA sequence: TGTGCCAGCAGCTTAGGAAGACTAGGGATGGAGGGGATGAACACTGAAGCTTTCTTT. It translates to CASSLGRLGMEGMNTEAFF.

This chain links TRBV2 with TRBJ1-5; D call uncertain. Germline assignment: CDR1 SNHLY and CDR2 FYNNEI. Trimming removed 3 bases from V and 0 bases from J, with 15 bases in between. This CDR3 spans 17 amino acids. CDR3 in amino acids: CASSETPVWSSNQPQHF. The DNA for the CDR3 is TGTGCCAGCAGTGAGACCCCCGTGTGGAGTAGCAATCAGCCCCAGCATTTT.

The chain couples TRBV18 to TRBJ2-1, with 7 bases matching TRBD2. Per germline, CDR1 KGHSH and CDR2 LQKENI. There are 16 residues in the CDR3. V was clipped by 6 bases and J by 1 base; unmatched bases: 9. In DNA, the CDR3 is TGTGCCAGCTCTACCACGAGCGGGGAGTCCTACAATGAGCAGTTCTTC. Its protein product is CASSTTSGESYNEQFF.

The chain links TRBV19 to TRBJ2-7, with D possibly being TRBD1 (6 bases). Trimming removed 9 bases from V and 2 bases from J, with 17 bases in between. Looked up from germline, CDR1 is LNHDA and CDR2 is SQIVND (reference sequence). CDR3 length: 14 amino acids. The DNA for the CDR3 is TGTGCCAGCTCGCGGACAGAAGGTCCCTACGAGCAGTACTTC. Amino acid sequence: CASSRTEGPYEQYF.

This rearrangement joins TRBV7-9 to TRBJ2-3; D is possibly TRBD2 (6 bases). Germline V gene data show CDR1 as SEHNR and CDR2 as FQNEAQ (reference sequence). The V end was cut by 0 bases, the J end by 2 bases, with 18 bases between. The CDR3 is made up of 18 amino acids. The CDR3 nucleotides read TGTGCCAGCAGCTTAGCGAGAGGCGGGGTCCGGCCCACAGATACGCAGTATTTT. Its translation: CASSLARGGVRPTDTQYF.

The V gene is TRBV5-5, the J gene TRBJ1-2; D not resolved. CDR1 is SGHKS, CDR2 YYEKEE, per germline (reference sequence). The V end was cut by 0 bases, the J end by 0 bases, with 6 bases between. CDR3 length equals 14 residues. CDR3 in amino acids: CASSLVSANYGYTF. In DNA, the CDR3 is TGTGCCAGCAGCTTGGTGTCAGCTAACTATGGCTACACCTTC.

Worth noting for this clone: As the CDR3 is not closed by the conserved phenylalanine or tryptophan, this likely results from a read error. No DNA is shown, since the ends of the CDR3 on it are uncertain; the CDR3 is the one TCRdb lists. V and J are TRBV6-1 and TRBJ1-4. Germline CDR1 and CDR2: MNHNS and SASEGT. The CDR3 contains 15 residues when both ends are counted. The CDR3: CASSEDLRGESWEEH.

The rearrangement uses TRBV7-2 and TRBJ1-1; D call uncertain. Per the germline V gene, CDR1 is SGHTA and CDR2 is FQGNSA. CDR3 length equals 13 residues. V was cut by 4 bases and J by 5 bases, with 11 bases left in between. In nucleotides, the CDR3 is TGTGCCAGCAGCTGTCGTCGTCGGACTGAAGCTTTCTTT. This gives the protein CASSCRRRTEAFF. Full variable domain (missing parts from reference TRBV7-2 and TRBJ1-1): GAGVSQSPSNKVTEKGKDVELRCDPISGHTALYWYRQSLGQGLEFLIYFQGNSAPDKSGLPSDRFSAERTGGSVSTLTIQRTQQEDSAVYLCASSCRRRTEAFFGQGTRLTVV.

This clone was seen only once. The gene calls are TRBV19 and TRBJ1-1; unclear D gene. V lost 8 bases to trimming and J lost 1 base, with 14 bases between them. Germline lookup yields CDR1 LNHDA and CDR2 SQIVND (reference sequence). CDR3 size: 14 residues. CDR3 sequence reads: CASLNSRTNTEAFF. CDR3 nucleotide sequence: TGTGCCAGTCTAAACTCTCGCACGAACACTGAAGCTTTCTTT. Drawing the rest from reference TRBV19 and TRBJ1-1, the complete variable domain is DGGITQSPKYLFRKEGQNVTLSCEQNLNHDAMYWYRQDPGQGLRLIYYSQIVNDFQKGDIAEGYSVSREKKESFPLTVTSAQKNPTAFYLCASLNSRTNTEAFFGQGTRLTVV.

The count of this clone is one. V is TRBV6-6 and J is TRBJ1-1; D unresolved. Trimming took off 4 bases at V and 5 bases at J, with 14 bases between the two ends. Germline CDR1 reads MNHNY; CDR2 reads SVGAGI (reference sequence). The CDR3 has 14 amino acids. CDR3 DNA: TGTGCCAGCAGTTGGCTGGGAGGCAGTACTGAAGCTTTCTTT. Translation: CASSWLGGSTEAFF.

The chain couples TRBV5-1 to TRBJ1-4; unclear D gene. This CDR3 has 16 amino acids. Germline V CDR1 and CDR2: SGHRS, YFSETQ. V was cut by 4 bases and J by 4 bases, with 17 bases left in between. As DNA, the CDR3 is TGCGCCAGCAGCCTACGTGGGAGGGCGGATAATGAAAAACTGTTTTTT. Amino acids: CASSLRGRADNEKLFF.

The chain uses TRBV5-4 and TRBJ2-3; TRBD2 aligns across 12 bases. V trimming: 0 bases; J trimming: 7 bases; junction bases outside the gene matches: 12. Germline CDR1 is SGHNT and CDR2 is YYREEE (reference sequence). The CDR3 contains 18 residues. This chain's CDR3 is CASSLGPLTSGGGNTQYF. The CDR3 DNA sequence: TGTGCCAGCAGCTTGGGACCCCTGACTAGCGGGGGTGGGAATACGCAGTATTTT.

This rearrangement joins TRBV28 to TRBJ1-1, with D perhaps TRBD1 (6 bases). The CDR3 sequence is 14 residues long. Germline V gene data show CDR1 as MDHEN and CDR2 as SYDVKM. V was cut by 6 bases and J by 6 bases, with 17 bases left in between. CDR3 amino acids: CASRQTGSSPEAFF. In nucleotides, the CDR3 is TGTGCCAGCAGGCAAACAGGGAGTTCCCCTGAAGCTTTCTTT.

This chain joins TRBV28 and TRBJ1-4; TRBD1 aligns across 9 bases. This CDR3 region has 14 residues. Germline trimming cut 7 bases from V and 7 bases from J; bases unmatched to any gene: 7. Germline V lookup: CDR1 MDHEN, CDR2 SYDVKM. The CDR3 spells CASISGTGFEKLFF. The CDR3, as DNA: TGTGCCAGCATTAGCGGGACAGGGTTTGAAAAACTGTTTTTT.

The J gene is TRBJ2-1, the V gene TRBV3-1 (or the pseudogene TRBV3-2); TRBD2 matches 11 bases. The CDR3 loop spans 15 amino acids. V gave up 7 bases and J gave up 2 bases; unmatched junction bases: 4. CDR1 and CDR2 from the germline V gene are LGHDT and YNNKEL (reference sequence). The CDR3 nucleotides read TGTGCCAGCACCGGGACTAGCGGTGCCTACAATGAGCAGTTCTTC. Its translation: CASTGTSGAYNEQFF.

This chain uses TRBV27 with TRBJ2-1; D is ambiguous. The CDR3 loop spans 15 amino acids. CDR1 MNHEY and CDR2 SMNVEV come from the germline V gene (reference sequence). V was shortened by 4 bases and J by 0 bases, with 10 bases between the two germline ends. CDR3 bases: TGTGCCAGCAGTTCTGGGCATAGCTCCTACAATGAGCAGTTCTTC. This gives the protein CASSSGHSSYNEQFF.

The V and J genes are TRBV19 and TRBJ1-3, with 7 bases identical to TRBD1. Germline lookup yields CDR1 LNHDA and CDR2 SQIVND (reference sequence). The CDR3 runs 14 residues. With V trimmed by 6 bases and J by 4 bases, 6 bases remained unmatched. CDR3 sequence reads: CASRDRDRGNTIYF. The CDR3 DNA follows: TGTGCCAGTAGAGACCGGGACAGAGGAAACACCATATATTTT.